This TCR beta chain was recovered during a study of blood T cell repertoires in COVID-19 (dated by TCRdb to the early 2020s). A note on the overall study: Samples from collaborators originated in the United States, Italy and Spain and spanned both the acute and convalescent phases of COVID-19. Where available, HLA class I and class II types were obtained from metadata supplied by the sample provider rather than from assay-based typing. Nearly every sample came with metadata listing a de-identified subject ID, COVID-19 status, age in years and sex. Deeply sampled blood TCRbeta repertoires from subjects exposed to, actively infected with, or recovered from COVID-19 were included in the dataset. The samples were drawn from the first 160 participants of the ongoing ImmuneRACE study and from 1,200 or so subjects provided by 6 global collaborators. The repertoires were released in a freely available public database intended as a resource for research on the immune response to SARS-CoV-2. The prospective study material was composed of cDNA or gDNA derived from T cells, B-cell-depleted T cells, or PBMCs.

Participants in the prospective study were aged about 18 to 100 years, lived in 24 United States geographic areas, and enrolled through a virtual design. In the prospective study, participants were assigned to cohorts based on the clinical history participants reported in a screening survey and a study questionnaire. Recovered participants in ImmuneRACE Cohort 3 were defined by two consecutive negative NP/OP PCR tests, clearance by a healthcare professional, or resolution of symptoms. Mobile phlebotomists in the prospective study collected whole blood, serum and a nasopharyngeal or oropharyngeal swab from every participant. Additional blood draws and questionnaires over an approximately two-month period could optionally be provided by prospective study participants. Before DNA extraction, prospective study blood samples were shipped either frozen or at room temperature. Spanning cysteine to phenylalanine, the CDR3 consists of 15 amino acids. Only the CDR3 part of the read is kept: 45 bases, read in frame from the first base. CDR1 and CDR2 are drawn from the germline V gene: SGHAT, FQNNGV. Trimming removed 5 bases from V and 2 bases from J; the gene matches leave 7 bases unexplained.

The immunoSEQ Assay, a bias-controlled multiplex PCR, was used to amplify TCRbeta CDR3 regions from genomic DNA. From the authors' description of their analysis: The number of nucleated cells in each sample was estimated by amplification of reference gene primers within the assay. Sequence reads were collapsed and filtered to measure the absolute abundance of every unique TCRbeta CDR3 rearrangement. For each sample, productive Simpson clonality was calculated as the square root of Simpson's diversity index across productive rearrangements. What TCRdb holds here is the immuneACCESS table cut down to in-frame rearrangements. Part of the clones is not present; checked against another copy, under half of the missing clones reflect an unresolved V gene, and the others are unexplained. V and J calls and clone size are those listed in that table; D and trimming were worked out from the DNA. A total of around 200,000 clones appear in this sample, about 89% of them only once. The top ten clonotypes cover approximately 0.8% of the sample.

The full study reports these points: The quantity of clinical and demographic metadata differed by source and by participant and was supplied without curation.

In the case of this clone: Its antigen specificity is not known. Per-nucleotide qualities are absent, and no much larger clonotype sits a single base away.

The rearranged chain carries TRBV11-2 and TRBJ2-7; TRBD1 lines up with 9 middle nucleotides. This clonotype was sampled from a woman aged 18-35 years who had recovered from COVID-19. Specimen: PBMCs or T cells enriched from blood (not recorded which). The sequence in DNA is TGTGCCAGCAGCCCGAGACAGGGGGGACCCTACGAGCAGTACTTC. This gives the protein CASSPRQGGPYEQYF.